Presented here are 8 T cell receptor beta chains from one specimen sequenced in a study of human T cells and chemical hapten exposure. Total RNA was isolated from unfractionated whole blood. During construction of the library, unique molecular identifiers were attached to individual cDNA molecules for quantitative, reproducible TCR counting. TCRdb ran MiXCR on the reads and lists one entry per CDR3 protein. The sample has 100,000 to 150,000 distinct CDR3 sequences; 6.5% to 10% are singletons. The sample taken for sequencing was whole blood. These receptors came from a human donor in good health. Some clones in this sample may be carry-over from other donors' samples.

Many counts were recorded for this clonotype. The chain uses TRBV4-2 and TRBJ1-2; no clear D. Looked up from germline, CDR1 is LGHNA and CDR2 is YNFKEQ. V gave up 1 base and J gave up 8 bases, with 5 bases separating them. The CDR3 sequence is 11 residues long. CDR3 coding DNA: TGTGCCAGCAGCCAAGCGGCAGGCTACACCTTC. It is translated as CASSQAAGYTF.

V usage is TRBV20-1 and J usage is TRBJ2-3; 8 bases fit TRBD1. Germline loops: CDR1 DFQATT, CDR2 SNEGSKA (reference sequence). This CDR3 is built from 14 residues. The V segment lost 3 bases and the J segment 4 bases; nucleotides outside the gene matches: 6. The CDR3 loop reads CSASQGAGADTQYF. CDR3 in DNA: TGCAGTGCTAGCCAGGGGGCTGGGGCAGATACGCAGTATTTT.

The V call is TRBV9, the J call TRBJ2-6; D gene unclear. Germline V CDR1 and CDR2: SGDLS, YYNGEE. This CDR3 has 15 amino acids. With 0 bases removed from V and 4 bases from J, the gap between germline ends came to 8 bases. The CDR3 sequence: CASSVAAPGANVLTF. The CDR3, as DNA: TGTGCCAGCAGCGTAGCTGCACCCGGGGCCAACGTCCTGACTTTC.

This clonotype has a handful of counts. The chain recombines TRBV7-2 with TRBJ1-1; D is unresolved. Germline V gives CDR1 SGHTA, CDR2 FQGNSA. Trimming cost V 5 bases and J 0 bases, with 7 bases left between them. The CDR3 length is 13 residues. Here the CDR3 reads CASSAIMNTEAFF. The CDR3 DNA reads TGTGCCAGCAGCGCCATCATGAACACTGAAGCTTTCTTT. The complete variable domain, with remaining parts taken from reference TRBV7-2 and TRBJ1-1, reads GAGVSQSPSNKVTEKGKDVELRCDPISGHTALYWYRQSLGQGLEFLIYFQGNSAPDKSGLPSDRFSAERTGGSVSTLTIQRTQQEDSAVYLCASSAIMNTEAFFGQGTRLTVV.

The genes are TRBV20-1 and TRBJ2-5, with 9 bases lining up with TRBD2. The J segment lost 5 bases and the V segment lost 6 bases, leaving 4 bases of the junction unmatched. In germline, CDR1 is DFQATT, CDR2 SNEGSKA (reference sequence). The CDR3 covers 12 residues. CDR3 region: CSALAGGETQYF. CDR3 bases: TGCAGTGCACTAGCGGGCGGGGAGACCCAGTACTTC.

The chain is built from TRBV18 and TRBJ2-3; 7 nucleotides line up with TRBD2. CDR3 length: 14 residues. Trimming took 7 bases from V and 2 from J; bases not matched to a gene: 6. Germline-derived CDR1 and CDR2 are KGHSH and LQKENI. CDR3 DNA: TGTGCCAGCTTAAGGGACTACCCCACAGATACGCAGTATTTT. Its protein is CASLRDYPTDTQYF.

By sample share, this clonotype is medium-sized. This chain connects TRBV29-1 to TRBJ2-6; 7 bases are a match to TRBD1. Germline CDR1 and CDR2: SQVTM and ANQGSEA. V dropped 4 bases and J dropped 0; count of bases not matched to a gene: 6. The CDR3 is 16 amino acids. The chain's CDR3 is CSVGTGAPSGANVLTF. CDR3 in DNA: TGCAGCGTTGGCACAGGGGCCCCCTCTGGGGCCAACGTCCTGACTTTC. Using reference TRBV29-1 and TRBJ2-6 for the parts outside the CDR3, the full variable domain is SAVISQKPSRDICQRGTSLTIQCQVDSQVTMMFWYRQQPGQSLTLIATANQGSEATYESGFVIDKFPISRPNLTFSTLTVSNMSPEDSSIYLCSVGTGAPSGANVLTFGAGSRLTVL.

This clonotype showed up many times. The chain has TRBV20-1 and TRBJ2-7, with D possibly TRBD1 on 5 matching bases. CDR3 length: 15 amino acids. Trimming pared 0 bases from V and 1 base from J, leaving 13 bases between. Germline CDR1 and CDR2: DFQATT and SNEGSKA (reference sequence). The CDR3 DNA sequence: TGCAGTGCTAGAGAAGTACCGACAGAATCCTACGAGCAGTACTTC. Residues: CSAREVPTESYEQYF.